This is a list of T cell receptor beta chains from one sample in a study of regulatory T cells in long-lasting Graves disease. TCRdb reanalysed the multiplex PCR reads using MiXCR and keeps one entry per CDR3 protein. Here the sample spans hundreds of thousands of distinct CDR3 sequences, 22% being singletons. The specimen was peripheral blood mononuclear cells (PBMCs), collected when the disease was refractory, from a patient treated with antithyroid drugs. All receptors come from a female donor with Graves disease. CDR3s include the opening cysteine and the closing phenylalanine or tryptophan. The D gene is left open where the match is weak. For some rows the clone size is stated as once, few or many, or as a class when expanded; others skip it.

CDR3	DNA	D	V	length	J	size
CASRLQETQYF	TGTGCCAGCAGACTGCAAGAGACCCAGTACTTC	NA	TRBV6-1	11	TRBJ2-5	many
CASSGQVNYGYTF	TGTGCCAGCAGTGGACAGGTCAACTATGGCTACACCTTC	TRBD1	TRBV7-9	13	TRBJ1-2	many
CASSQSSGRGYEQYF	TGTGCCAGCAGTCAAAGTAGCGGGAGAGGGTACGAGCAGTACTTC	TRBD2	TRBV12-3/TRBV12-4	15	TRBJ2-7	many
CSASPGIGGEQYF	TGCAGTGCTAGTCCCGGGATCGGCGGCGAGCAGTACTTC	NA	TRBV20-1	13	TRBJ2-7	few
CASSLQVQETQYF	TGTGCCAGCAGCCTACAGGTCCAAGAGACCCAGTACTTC	NA	TRBV12-3/TRBV12-4	13	TRBJ2-5	many
CASRRTGAGNTEAFF	TGTGCCAGCAGAAGGACAGGAGCGGGGAACACTGAAGCTTTCTTT	TRBD1	TRBV12-3/TRBV12-4	15	TRBJ1-1	many
CASNERGAHTEQFF	TGTGCCAGCAACGAAAGGGGGGCGCATACTGAGCAGTTCTTC	NA	TRBV6-1	14	TRBJ2-1	many
CASSLWSGGYNRGELFF	TGCGCCAGCAGCCTTTGGAGCGGGGGGTACAACCGTGGGGAGCTGTTTTTT	TRBD2	TRBV4-3	17	TRBJ2-2	once
CASSQDLAGGSETQYF	TGCGCCAGCAGCCAGGATCTAGCGGGAGGTTCAGAGACCCAGTACTTC	TRBD2	TRBV4-3	16	TRBJ2-5	few
CASSRVGQNTEAFF	TGCGCCAGCAGCCGCGTGGGACAAAACACTGAAGCTTTCTTT	NA	TRBV5-1	14	TRBJ1-1	NA
CASSQRASGRTHEQYF	TGTGCCAGCAGCCAAAGGGCGAGCGGGAGAACCCACGAGCAGTACTTC	TRBD2	TRBV3-1	16	TRBJ2-7	once
CAITEGPGVQEQYF	TGTGCCATCACTGAAGGCCCGGGGGTGCAAGAGCAGTACTTC	NA	TRBV10-3	14	TRBJ2-7	NA
CASGLVLARTDTQYF	TGTGCTAGTGGTTTGGTACTAGCGCGCACAGATACGCAGTATTTT	TRBD2	TRBV12-5	15	TRBJ2-3	NA
CSATGTEMQFF	TGCAGTGCAACCGGGACAGAGATGCAGTTCTTC	TRBD1	TRBV20-1	11	TRBJ2-1	NA
CASSQTSGGNQPQHF	TGTGCCAGCAGCCAGACCAGCGGTGGCAATCAGCCCCAGCATTTT	NA	TRBV12-3/TRBV12-4	15	TRBJ1-5	NA
CASSSAAGGTIYF	TGTGCCAGCAGTTCCGCCGCGGGGGGCACCATATATTTT	NA	TRBV12-3/TRBV12-4	13	TRBJ1-3	few
CASSTSHWDRGDGYTF	TGTGCCAGCAGTACTTCACACTGGGACAGGGGAGATGGCTACACCTTC	TRBD1	TRBV28	16	TRBJ1-2	many
CSADMGQDTEAFF	TGCAGTGCGGATATGGGACAGGACACTGAAGCTTTCTTT	TRBD1	TRBV20-1	13	TRBJ1-1	few
CSVEEGEGNTEAFF	TGCAGCGTTGAAGAGGGGGAAGGGAACACTGAAGCTTTCTTT	NA	TRBV29-1	14	TRBJ1-1	once
CATSRGLMVYEQYF	TGTGCCACCAGCAGAGGACTAATGGTTTACGAGCAGTACTTC	NA	TRBV15	14	TRBJ2-7	once
CASSQDLGEGHETQYF	TGCGCCAGCAGCCAAGATTTGGGGGAGGGCCACGAGACCCAGTACTTC	TRBD2	TRBV4-3	16	TRBJ2-5	few
CASSLSRGGTEAFF	TGTGCCAGCAGCTTAAGCAGGGGAGGAACTGAAGCTTTCTTT	NA	TRBV7-2	14	TRBJ1-1	few
CASSLGLAGELGEQYF	TGTGCCAGCAGCCTGGGACTAGCGGGAGAGTTGGGCGAGCAGTACTTC	TRBD2	TRBV3-1	16	TRBJ2-7	NA
CSARSTTQTQYF	TGCAGTGCTAGATCCACCACGCAGACCCAGTACTTC	NA	TRBV20-1	12	TRBJ2-5	many
CASSLLRDRGRETQYF	TGTGCCAGCAGCTTACTCCGGGACAGGGGGCGGGAGACCCAGTACTTC	TRBD1	TRBV7-2	16	TRBJ2-5	NA
CASSWGQGYDPEAFF	TGCGCCAGCAGCTGGGGACAGGGTTATGATCCTGAAGCTTTCTTT	TRBD1	TRBV5-1	15	TRBJ1-1	few
CASSYSAYTEAFF	TGTGCCAGCAGTTACTCGGCCTACACTGAAGCTTTCTTT	NA	TRBV6-2/TRBV6-3	13	TRBJ1-1	NA
CASRPRTGEPQHF	TGTGCCAGCAGACCCCGGACAGGGGAGCCCCAGCATTTT	TRBD1	TRBV27	13	TRBJ1-5	NA
CASSWWRGLNIQYF	TGTGCCAGCAGCTGGTGGCGGGGACTAAACATTCAGTACTTC	NA	TRBV11-3	14	TRBJ2-4	few
CASSQDPGGGYGYTF	TGCGCCAGCAGCCAAGACCCAGGGGGCGGGTATGGCTACACCTTC	TRBD1	TRBV4-3	15	TRBJ1-2	few
CASSLPGTGKDGELFF	TGTGCCAGCAGTCTGCCCGGGACAGGGAAGGACGGGGAGCTGTTTTTT	TRBD1	TRBV12-3/TRBV12-4	16	TRBJ2-2	many
CASSEAKSSGYTF	TGTGCCAGCAGTGAAGCGAAGTCGAGTGGCTACACCTTC	NA	TRBV2	13	TRBJ1-2	many
CASSYPGTGFYGCTF	TGTGCCAGCAGCTACCCCGGGACAGGGTTCTATGGCTGCACCTTC	TRBD1	TRBV7-8	15	TRBJ1-2	NA
CASSYTQRSSPLHF	TGTGCCAGCAGTTACACCCAAAGGAGCTCACCCCTCCACTTT	NA	TRBV6-5	14	TRBJ1-6	many
CAIAGTSGSKETQYF	TGTGCCATCGCGGGGACTAGCGGGAGCAAAGAGACCCAGTACTTC	TRBD2	TRBV10-3	15	TRBJ2-5	many
CASSPRTGEAEAFF	TGTGCCAGTAGTCCCCGGACAGGGGAGGCTGAAGCTTTCTTT	TRBD1	TRBV19	14	TRBJ1-1	few
CASSTGANNSPLHF	TGTGCCAGCAGTACAGGCGCCAATAATTCACCCCTCCACTTT	NA	TRBV6-1	14	TRBJ1-6	NA
CSVEPVGTGELFF	TGCAGCGTAGAGCCAGTGGGCACCGGGGAGCTGTTTTTT	NA	TRBV29-1	13	TRBJ2-2	NA
CASAKAGGADTQYF	TGTGCTTCTGCCAAGGCGGGGGGCGCAGATACGCAGTATTTT	TRBD2	TRBV27	14	TRBJ2-3	few
CASSVAGGLSYGYTF	TGTGCCAGCAGCGTCGCAGGGGGTCTGAGCTATGGCTACACCTTC	TRBD1	TRBV9	15	TRBJ1-2	NA
CASSAPSTGELFF	TGTGCCAGCAGTGCACCTAGCACCGGGGAGCTGTTTTTT	NA	TRBV25-1	13	TRBJ2-2	NA
CASSLTSGGLNEQFF	TGTGCCAGCAGCCTGACTAGCGGGGGATTAAATGAGCAGTTCTTC	TRBD2	TRBV2	15	TRBJ2-1	many